This TCR beta chain was recovered during a study of blood T cell repertoires in COVID-19. About the research overall: Samples came from the United States, Italy and Spain, spanning acute and convalescent COVID-19.

Measured with immunoSEQ multiplex PCR; TCRdb has only the in-frame clones, and not every one. The sample includes around 220,000 clones, approximately 86% of them seen just once. This CDR3 spans 18 amino acids. The germline gives CDR1 MNHEY, CDR2 SMNVEV (reference sequence). V gave up 0 bases and J gave up 2 bases; unmatched junction bases: 10. All enrollees were roughly 18 to 90 years old and from about 24 US areas. The chain is built from TRBV27 and TRBJ2-1, with 7 bases lining up with TRBD2. This TCR derives from a woman aged 45-60 years with acute COVID-19. The sequenced sample consisted of PBMCs or T cells enriched from blood (not recorded which). The CDR3: CASSLSRFRDYTYNEQFF. In DNA form, the CDR3 reads TGTGCCAGCAGTTTATCTCGTTTCCGGGACTACACCTACAATGAGCAGTTCTTC.